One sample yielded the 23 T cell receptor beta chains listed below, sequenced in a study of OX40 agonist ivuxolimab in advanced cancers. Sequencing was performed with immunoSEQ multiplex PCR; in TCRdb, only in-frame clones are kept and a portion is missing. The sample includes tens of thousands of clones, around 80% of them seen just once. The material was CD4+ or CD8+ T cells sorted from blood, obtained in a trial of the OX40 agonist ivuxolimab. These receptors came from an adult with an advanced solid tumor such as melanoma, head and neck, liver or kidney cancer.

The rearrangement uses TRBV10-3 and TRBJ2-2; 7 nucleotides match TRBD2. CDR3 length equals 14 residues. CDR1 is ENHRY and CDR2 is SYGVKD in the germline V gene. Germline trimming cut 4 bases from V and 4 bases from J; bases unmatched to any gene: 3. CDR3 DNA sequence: TGTGCCATCAGTGGCGGGGGTGGCACCGGGGAGCTGTTTTTT. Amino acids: CAISGGGGTGELFF.

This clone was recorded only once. In DNA form, the CDR3 reads TGTGCCAGCAGCACCAAGGGGAGGAGATTCTTC. Translation gives CASSTKGRRFF. The rearrangement links TRBV28 to TRBJ2-1, with TRBD2 as a possible D gene (6 bases). Germline assignment: CDR1 MDHEN and CDR2 SYDVKM. The CDR3 extends over 11 amino acids. The V end lost 6 bases, the J end lost 16 bases, and 16 bases lay between the germline ends.

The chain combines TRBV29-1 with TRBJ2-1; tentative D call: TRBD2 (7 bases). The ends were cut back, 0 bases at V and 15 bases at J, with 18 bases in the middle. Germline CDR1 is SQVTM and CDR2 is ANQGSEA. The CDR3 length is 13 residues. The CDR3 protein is CSVEEGGDTVRFF. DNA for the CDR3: TGCAGCGTTGAAGAGGGGGGGGACACGGTGCGGTTCTTC.

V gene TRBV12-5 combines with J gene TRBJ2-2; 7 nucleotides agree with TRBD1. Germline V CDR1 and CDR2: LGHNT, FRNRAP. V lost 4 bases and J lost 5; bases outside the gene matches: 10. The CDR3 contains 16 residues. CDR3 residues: CASGSPDRPVTGELFF. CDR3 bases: TGTGCTAGTGGTTCCCCGGACAGGCCGGTGACCGGGGAGCTGTTTTTT.

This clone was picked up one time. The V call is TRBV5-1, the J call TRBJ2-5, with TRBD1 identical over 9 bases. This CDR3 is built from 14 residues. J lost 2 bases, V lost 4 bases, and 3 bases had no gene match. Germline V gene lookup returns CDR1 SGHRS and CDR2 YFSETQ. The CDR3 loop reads CASSGGTGQETQYF. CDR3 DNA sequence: TGCGCCAGCAGCGGCGGGACAGGGCAAGAGACCCAGTACTTC.

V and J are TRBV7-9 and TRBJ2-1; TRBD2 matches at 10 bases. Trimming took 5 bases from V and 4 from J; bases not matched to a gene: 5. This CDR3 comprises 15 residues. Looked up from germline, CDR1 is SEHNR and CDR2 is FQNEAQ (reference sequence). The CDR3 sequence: CASSRGTSVYNEQFF. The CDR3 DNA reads TGTGCCAGCAGCCGGGGGACTAGCGTATACAATGAGCAGTTCTTC.

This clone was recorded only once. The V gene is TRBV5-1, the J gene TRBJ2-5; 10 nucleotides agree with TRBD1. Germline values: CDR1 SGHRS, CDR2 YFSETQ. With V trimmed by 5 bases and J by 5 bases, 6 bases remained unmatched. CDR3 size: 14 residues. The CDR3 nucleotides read TGCGCCAGCAGGCAGACAGGGGGCGCGGAGACCCAGTACTTC. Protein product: CASRQTGGAETQYF.

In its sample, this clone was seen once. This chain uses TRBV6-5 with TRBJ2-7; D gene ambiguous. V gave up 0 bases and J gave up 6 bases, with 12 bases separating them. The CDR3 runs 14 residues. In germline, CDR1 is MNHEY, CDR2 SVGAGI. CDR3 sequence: CASSYSTPLGEQYF. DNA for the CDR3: TGTGCCAGCAGTTACTCGACCCCCTTGGGCGAGCAGTACTTC.

DNA for the CDR3: TGCGCCAGCAGGTCGACAGAGATAAGAGAGACCCAGTACTTC. Amino acid sequence: CASRSTEIRETQYF. The J gene is TRBJ2-5, the V gene TRBV5-1; weak D call: TRBD1 (5 bases). This CDR3 is built from 14 residues. V was clipped by 5 bases and J by 4 bases, with 15 bases between them. CDR1 and CDR2 from the germline V gene are SGHRS and YFSETQ.

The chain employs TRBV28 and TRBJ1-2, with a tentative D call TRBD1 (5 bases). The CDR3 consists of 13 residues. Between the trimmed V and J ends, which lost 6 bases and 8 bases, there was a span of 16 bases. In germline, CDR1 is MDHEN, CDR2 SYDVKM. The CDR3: CASSYDGGSGYTF. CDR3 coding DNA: TGTGCCAGCAGCTACGATGGGGGGAGCGGCTACACCTTC.

The CDR3: CASRFGTDESSYNSPLHF. The CDR3 DNA sequence: TGCGCCAGCAGATTTGGGACAGATGAAAGCTCCTATAATTCACCCCTCCACTTT. The chain combines TRBV5-1 with TRBJ1-6; 7 bases line up with TRBD1. The CDR3 loop spans 18 amino acids. The V gene end was trimmed by 5 bases and the J gene end by 0 bases; junction bases not matched to a gene: 11. Germline assignment: CDR1 SGHRS and CDR2 YFSETQ.

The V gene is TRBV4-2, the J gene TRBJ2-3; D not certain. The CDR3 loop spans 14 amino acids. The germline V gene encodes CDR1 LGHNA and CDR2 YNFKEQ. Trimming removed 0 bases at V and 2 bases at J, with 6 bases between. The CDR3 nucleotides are TGTGCCAGCAGCCAAGACAGTCTCACAGATACGCAGTATTTT. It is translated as CASSQDSLTDTQYF.

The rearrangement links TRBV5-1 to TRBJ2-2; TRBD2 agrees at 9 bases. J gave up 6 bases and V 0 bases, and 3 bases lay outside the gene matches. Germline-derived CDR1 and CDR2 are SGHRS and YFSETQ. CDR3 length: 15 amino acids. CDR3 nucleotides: TGCGCCAGCAGCTTGGGGTCTAGCGGGGCCGGGGAGCTGTTTTTT. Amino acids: CASSLGSSGAGELFF.

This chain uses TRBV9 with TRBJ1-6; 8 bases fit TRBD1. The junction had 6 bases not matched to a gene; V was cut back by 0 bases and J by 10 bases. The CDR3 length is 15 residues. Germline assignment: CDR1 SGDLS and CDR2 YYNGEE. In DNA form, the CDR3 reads TGTGCCAGCAGCGTAGCTGACAGGGGTGACTCACCCCTCCACTTT. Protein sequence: CASSVADRGDSPLHF.

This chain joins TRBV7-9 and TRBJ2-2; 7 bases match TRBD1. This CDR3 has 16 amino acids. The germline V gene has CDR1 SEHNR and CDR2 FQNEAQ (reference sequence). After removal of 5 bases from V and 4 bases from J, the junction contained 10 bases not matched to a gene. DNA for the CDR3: TGTGCCAGCAGCCCCCCACAGGGGTTCGTCACCGGGGAGCTGTTTTTT. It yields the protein CASSPPQGFVTGELFF.

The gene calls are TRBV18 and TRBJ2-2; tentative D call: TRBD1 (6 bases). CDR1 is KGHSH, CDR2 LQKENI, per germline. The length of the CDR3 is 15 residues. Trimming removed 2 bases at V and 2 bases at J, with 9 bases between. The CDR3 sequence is CASSPWTANTGELFF. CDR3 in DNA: TGTGCCAGCTCACCATGGACAGCCAACACCGGGGAGCTGTTTTTT.

CDR3 sequence: CASSNRDRGTGELFF. The DNA for the CDR3 is TGTGCCAGCAGCAACCGGGACAGGGGCACCGGGGAGCTGTTTTTT. The V call is TRBV2, the J call TRBJ2-2; 10 nucleotides agree with TRBD1. V lost 6 bases to trimming and J lost 4 bases; unmatched junction nucleotides: 5. The length of the CDR3 is 15 residues. Germline V gene data show CDR1 as SNHLY and CDR2 as FYNNEI. The full variable domain, its missing parts supplied by reference TRBV2 and TRBJ2-2, is EPEVTQTPSHQVTQMGQEVILRCVPISNHLYFYWYRQILGQKVEFLVSFYNNEISEKSEIFDDQFSVERPDGSNFTLKIRSTKLEDSAMYFCASSNRDRGTGELFFGEGSRLTVL.

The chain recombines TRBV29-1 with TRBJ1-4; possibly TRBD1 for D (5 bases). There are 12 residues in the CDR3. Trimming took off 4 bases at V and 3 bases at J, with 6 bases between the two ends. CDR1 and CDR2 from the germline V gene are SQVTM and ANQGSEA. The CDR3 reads CSVGDSNEKLFF. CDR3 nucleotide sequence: TGCAGCGTTGGGGACTCTAATGAAAAACTGTTTTTT.

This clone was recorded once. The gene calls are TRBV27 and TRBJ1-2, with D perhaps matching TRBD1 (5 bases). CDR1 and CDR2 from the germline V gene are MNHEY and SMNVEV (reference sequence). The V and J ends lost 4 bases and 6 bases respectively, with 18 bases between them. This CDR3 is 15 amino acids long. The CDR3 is CASSSLNQGRNGYTF. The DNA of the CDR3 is TGTGCCAGCAGTTCCCTGAACCAGGGTAGAAATGGCTACACCTTC.

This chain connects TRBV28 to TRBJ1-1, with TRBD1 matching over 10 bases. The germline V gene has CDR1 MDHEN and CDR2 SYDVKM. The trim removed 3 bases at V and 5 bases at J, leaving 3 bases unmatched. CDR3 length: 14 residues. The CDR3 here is CASSLRTGGTEAFF. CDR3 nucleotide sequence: TGTGCCAGCAGTTTGAGGACAGGGGGGACTGAAGCTTTCTTT.

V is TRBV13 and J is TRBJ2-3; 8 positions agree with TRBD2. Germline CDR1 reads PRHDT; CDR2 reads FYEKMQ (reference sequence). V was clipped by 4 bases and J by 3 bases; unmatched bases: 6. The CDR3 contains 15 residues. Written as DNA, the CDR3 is TGTGCCAGCAGCTCCTCGGGACTAGGTACAGATACGCAGTATTTT. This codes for CASSSSGLGTDTQYF.

In DNA, the CDR3 is TGTGCCAGCAGTTTATCGCAGGGCGGTACTGAAGCTTTCTTT. Its protein product is CASSLSQGGTEAFF. This sequence joins TRBV28 and TRBJ1-1; weak D call: TRBD1 (5 bases). This CDR3 is built from 14 residues. The germline gives CDR1 MDHEN, CDR2 SYDVKM. Trimming removed 1 base from V and 5 bases from J, with 11 bases in between.

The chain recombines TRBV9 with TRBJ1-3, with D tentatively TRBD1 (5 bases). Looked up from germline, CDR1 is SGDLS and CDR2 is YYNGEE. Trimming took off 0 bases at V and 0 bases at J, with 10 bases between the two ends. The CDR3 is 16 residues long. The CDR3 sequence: CASSVVAGGSGNTIYF. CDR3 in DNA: TGTGCCAGCAGCGTAGTGGCGGGGGGCTCTGGAAACACCATATATTTT.